This T cell receptor beta chain comes out of a study of long-term antiretroviral therapy in people with HIV. Study-wide results and limits: The blood, collected between about 2003 and 2017, was possibly taken under older ART regimens.

Runs used v3.0 of the immunoSEQ assay and were done at survey level. Here immunoSEQ multiplex PCR was the method, and the copy in TCRdb shows in-frame clones only, minus some. Of some 20,000 clones in the sample, 80% to 95% were seen once. Comment on this clone: Its antigen is unknown.

Here the sequenced sample was unsorted PBMCs, taken 4.4 years after starting antiretroviral therapy. This TCR derives from a woman aged 45-65 years with HIV.

The CDR3 protein is CASTPGKEPQHF. The CDR3 nucleotides read TGTGCCAGCACCCCCGGGAAGGAGCCCCAGCATTTT. The chain combines TRBV28 with TRBJ1-5, with D unclear. The V end lost 7 bases, the J end lost 8 bases, and 12 bases lay between the germline ends. From germline, CDR1 is MDHEN and CDR2 SYDVKM. CDR3 size: 12 residues.